The rows below give T cell receptor beta chains drawn from one sample of a study of graft-versus-host responses after intestinal transplantation. The protocol was immunoSEQ multiplex PCR, while the TCRdb copy is restricted to in-frame clones and leaves out a portion. The sample holds 35,000 to 50,000 clones, over 90% seen once. No antigen has been assigned to these receptors. The sample in question was unstimulated CD8+ T cells sorted from spleen or lymph node cells, obtained before transplant. All receptors derive from a human donor who was the organ donor for an intestinal transplant. CDR3s include the opening cysteine and the closing phenylalanine or tryptophan. D genes are given only for firm matches. Clone size is not always given. Where it is, it says once, few, many or a class for expanded clones.

CDR3 protein: CASSARDSTRGEQFF
CDR3 DNA: TGTGCCAGTAGTGCCCGGGACTCCACTAGGGGTGAGCAGTTCTTC
D gene: -
clone size: -
V gene: TRBV19
J gene: TRBJ2-1

CDR3 protein: CASSIGGRAGAITDTQYF
CDR3 DNA: TGTGCCAGTAGTATTGGCGGGCGGGCAGGGGCCATCACAGATACGCAGTATTTT
D gene: -
clone size: -
V gene: TRBV19
J gene: TRBJ2-3

CDR3 protein: CASSVGGTDQETQYF
CDR3 DNA: TGTGCCAGCAGCGTAGGTGGGACGGACCAAGAGACCCAGTACTTC
D gene: -
clone size: -
V gene: TRBV9
J gene: TRBJ2-5

CDR3 protein: CASSRLVRDREGSYEQYF
CDR3 DNA: TGTGCCAGCAGCCGCCTTGTCCGGGACAGGGAGGGGTCCTACGAGCAGTACTTC
D gene: TRBD1
clone size: -
V gene: TRBV7-9
J gene: TRBJ2-7

CDR3 protein: CASSQASGALNTEAFF
CDR3 DNA: TGCGCCAGCAGCCAAGCCTCAGGGGCCCTTAACACTGAAGCTTTCTTT
D gene: -
clone size: -
V gene: TRBV4-1
J gene: TRBJ1-1

CDR3 protein: CASSLSIGSTDTQYF
CDR3 DNA: TGTGCCAGCAGTTTATCTATTGGGTCCACAGATACGCAGTATTTT
D gene: -
clone size: -
V gene: TRBV27
J gene: TRBJ2-3

CDR3 protein: CASSTTDRQETQYF
CDR3 DNA: TGTGCCAGCAGCACGACGGACCGACAAGAGACCCAGTACTTC
D gene: -
clone size: -
V gene: TRBV9
J gene: TRBJ2-5

CDR3 protein: CASSPKEGAGGYTF
CDR3 DNA: TGTGCCAGCAGCCCCAAAGAGGGGGCGGGTGGCTACACCTTC
D gene: TRBD1
clone size: -
V gene: TRBV4-2
J gene: TRBJ1-2

CDR3 protein: CATSREGRDANYGYTF
CDR3 DNA: TGTGCCACCAGCAGAGAGGGAAGGGACGCTAACTATGGCTACACCTTC
D gene: -
clone size: -
V gene: TRBV15
J gene: TRBJ1-2

CDR3 protein: CASRFTGTGRSEQYF
CDR3 DNA: TGTGCCAGCAGATTTACCGGGACAGGGAGATCCGAGCAGTACTTC
D gene: TRBD1
clone size: -
V gene: TRBV6-5
J gene: TRBJ2-7

CDR3 protein: CASSLTSGTLSYNEQFF
CDR3 DNA: TGCGCCAGCAGCCTAACTAGCGGGACCCTCTCCTACAATGAGCAGTTCTTC
D gene: TRBD2
clone size: -
V gene: TRBV5-1
J gene: TRBJ2-1

CDR3 protein: CASRDVSYEKLFF
CDR3 DNA: TGTGCCAGCAGGGATGTGAGTTATGAAAAACTGTTTTTT
D gene: -
clone size: -
V gene: TRBV28
J gene: TRBJ1-4

CDR3 protein: CASSQRQQHLEQYF
CDR3 DNA: TGCGCCAGCAGCCAACGACAGCAACATCTCGAGCAGTACTTC
D gene: -
clone size: -
V gene: TRBV4-1
J gene: TRBJ2-7

CDR3 protein: CATSKRGAGSYNEQFF
CDR3 DNA: TGTGCCACCAGCAAACGGGGTGCGGGCTCCTACAATGAGCAGTTCTTC
D gene: -
clone size: -
V gene: TRBV15
J gene: TRBJ2-1

CDR3 protein: CASSSSDRAISSTDTQYF
CDR3 DNA: TGTGCCAGCAGCTCTAGTGACAGGGCCATTTCTAGCACAGATACGCAGTATTTT
D gene: TRBD1
clone size: -
V gene: TRBV7-9
J gene: TRBJ2-3

CDR3 protein: CASSSKDRVETEAFF
CDR3 DNA: TGTGCCAGCAGCTCCAAGGACAGGGTGGAAACTGAAGCTTTCTTT
D gene: TRBD1
clone size: -
V gene: TRBV7-9
J gene: TRBJ1-1

CDR3 protein: CASSPPLSYEQYF
CDR3 DNA: TGTGCCAGCTCACCACCCCTCTCCTACGAGCAGTACTTC
D gene: -
clone size: -
V gene: TRBV18
J gene: TRBJ2-7

CDR3 protein: CASSETGLQPQHF
CDR3 DNA: TGTGCCAGCAGTGAAACAGGGCTTCAGCCCCAGCATTTT
D gene: -
clone size: -
V gene: TRBV27
J gene: TRBJ1-5

CDR3 protein: CASSQDDRDTQPQHF
CDR3 DNA: TGCGCCAGCAGCCAAGATGACAGGGACACTCAGCCCCAGCATTTT
D gene: TRBD1
clone size: -
V gene: TRBV4-3
J gene: TRBJ1-5

CDR3 protein: CASSPLDSEAFF
CDR3 DNA: TGCGCCAGCAGCCCTCTGGACAGTGAAGCTTTCTTT
D gene: -
clone size: -
V gene: TRBV5-1
J gene: TRBJ1-1

CDR3 protein: CASTRKAELLGEQYF
CDR3 DNA: TGTGCCAGCACCCGTAAGGCAGAACTCCTTGGGGAGCAGTACTTC
D gene: -
clone size: -
V gene: TRBV28
J gene: TRBJ2-7

CDR3 protein: CASSEDSLPTYGYTF
CDR3 DNA: TGTGCCAGCAGCGAGGACAGCCTACCCACATATGGCTACACCTTC
D gene: -
clone size: -
V gene: TRBV9
J gene: TRBJ1-2

CDR3 protein: CASSLPNRRWVGYTF
CDR3 DNA: TGTGCCAGCAGTTTACCCAACAGGCGTTGGGTGGGCTACACCTTC
D gene: -
clone size: -
V gene: TRBV28
J gene: TRBJ1-2

CDR3 protein: CATRQESSSYNEQFF
CDR3 DNA: TGTGCCACTCGACAGGAATCGAGCTCCTACAATGAGCAGTTCTTC
D gene: -
clone size: -
V gene: TRBV7-2
J gene: TRBJ2-1

CDR3 protein: CASSLGQGGYEQYF
CDR3 DNA: TGTGCCAGCAGTTTGGGACAGGGCGGGTACGAGCAGTACTTC
D gene: TRBD1
clone size: -
V gene: TRBV28
J gene: TRBJ2-7

CDR3 protein: CASSEPPNWTGGDQPQHF
CDR3 DNA: TGTGCCAGCAGCGAGCCGCCCAACTGGACAGGGGGCGATCAGCCCCAGCATTTT
D gene: TRBD1
clone size: -
V gene: TRBV28
J gene: TRBJ1-5

CDR3 protein: CASSQFGRAGDTQYF
CDR3 DNA: TGCGCCAGCAGCCAATTCGGGAGGGCCGGAGATACGCAGTATTTT
D gene: TRBD2
clone size: -
V gene: TRBV4-3
J gene: TRBJ2-3

CDR3 protein: CAISDDHSYEQYF
CDR3 DNA: TGTGCCATCAGTGATGACCACTCCTACGAGCAGTACTTC
D gene: -
clone size: -
V gene: TRBV10-3
J gene: TRBJ2-7

CDR3 protein: CASSTGTYTGELFF
CDR3 DNA: TGTGCCAGCAGTACCGGGACCTACACCGGGGAGCTGTTTTTT
D gene: -
clone size: -
V gene: TRBV27
J gene: TRBJ2-2

CDR3 protein: CASSVTLLGEQFF
CDR3 DNA: TGTGCCAGCAGCGTAACCCTACTAGGCGAGCAGTTCTTC
D gene: -
clone size: once
V gene: TRBV9
J gene: TRBJ2-1

CDR3 protein: CASRGTEAFF
CDR3 DNA: TGTGCCAGTAGGGGGACTGAAGCTTTCTTT
D gene: -
clone size: -
V gene: TRBV25-1
J gene: TRBJ1-1

CDR3 protein: CAVSGTSGRAGETLYF
CDR3 DNA: TGTGCCGTCTCCGGGACTAGCGGGAGGGCGGGGGAGACCCTGTACTTC
D gene: TRBD2
clone size: -
V gene: TRBV28
J gene: TRBJ2-5

CDR3 protein: CASSLLAGEGFEQYF
CDR3 DNA: TGTGCCAGCAGCCTTTTAGCGGGAGAGGGCTTCGAGCAGTACTTC
D gene: TRBD2
clone size: -
V gene: TRBV7-2
J gene: TRBJ2-7

CDR3 protein: CASSVVAGGGEQYF
CDR3 DNA: TGTGCCAGCAGCGTAGTAGCGGGAGGGGGCGAGCAGTACTTC
D gene: TRBD2
clone size: -
V gene: TRBV9
J gene: TRBJ2-7

CDR3 protein: CASSLSGLTYEQYF
CDR3 DNA: TGTGCCAGCAGTTTAAGCGGGCTGACCTACGAGCAGTACTTC
D gene: -
clone size: -
V gene: TRBV27
J gene: TRBJ2-7

CDR3 protein: CSAPNTEAFF
CDR3 DNA: TGCAGTGCTCCAAACACTGAAGCTTTCTTT
D gene: -
clone size: -
V gene: TRBV20-1
J gene: TRBJ1-1

CDR3 protein: CASSEAQRQGGEQYF
CDR3 DNA: TGTGCCAGCAGTGAAGCTCAAAGACAGGGCGGCGAGCAGTACTTC
D gene: TRBD1
clone size: -
V gene: TRBV2
J gene: TRBJ2-7

CDR3 protein: CASSQETGGTDTQYF
CDR3 DNA: TGCGCCAGCAGCCAAGAGACAGGGGGCACAGATACGCAGTATTTT
D gene: TRBD1
clone size: once
V gene: TRBV4-3
J gene: TRBJ2-3

CDR3 protein: CASSQEGVRGANYGYTF
CDR3 DNA: TGCGCCAGCAGCCAAGAGGGGGTAAGGGGGGCTAACTATGGCTACACCTTC
D gene: -
clone size: few
V gene: TRBV4-1
J gene: TRBJ1-2

CDR3 protein: CASSPGLSYEQYF
CDR3 DNA: TGTGCCAGTAGTCCAGGACTTTCCTACGAGCAGTACTTC
D gene: -
clone size: -
V gene: TRBV19
J gene: TRBJ2-7

CDR3 protein: CASSDSEVHNEQFF
CDR3 DNA: TGTGCCAGCAGTGACTCCGAGGTCCACAATGAGCAGTTCTTC
D gene: -
clone size: -
V gene: TRBV6-4
J gene: TRBJ2-1

CDR3 protein: CASSQAGQVYEQYF
CDR3 DNA: TGTGCCAGCAGCCAAGCGGGACAGGTATACGAGCAGTACTTC
D gene: TRBD1
clone size: -
V gene: TRBV14
J gene: TRBJ2-7

CDR3 protein: CASSETRTSSSTDTQYF
CDR3 DNA: TGTGCCAGCAGTGAAACCCGGACTAGCAGCTCCACAGATACGCAGTATTTT
D gene: TRBD2
clone size: -
V gene: TRBV2
J gene: TRBJ2-3

CDR3 protein: CASSLDGRLSHMNTEAFF
CDR3 DNA: TGTGCCAGCAGCTTGGATGGGCGGTTATCCCATATGAACACTGAAGCTTTCTTT
D gene: -
clone size: -
V gene: TRBV5-4
J gene: TRBJ1-1

CDR3 protein: CASSFSRPAGPYEQYF
CDR3 DNA: TGTGCTAGCAGCTTTTCCCGACCGGCGGGGCCCTACGAGCAGTACTTC
D gene: -
clone size: -
V gene: TRBV5-4
J gene: TRBJ2-7

CDR3 protein: CASSQRTSGSSEQYF
CDR3 DNA: TGCGCCAGCAGCCAACGGACTAGCGGGAGTTCCGAGCAGTACTTC
D gene: TRBD2
clone size: -
V gene: TRBV5-1
J gene: TRBJ2-7

CDR3 protein: CASSGGLAGSSYEQYF
CDR3 DNA: TGTGCCAGCAGTGGGGGTCTAGCGGGTTCCTCCTACGAGCAGTACTTC
D gene: TRBD2
clone size: -
V gene: TRBV28
J gene: TRBJ2-7

CDR3 protein: CASSFNSGTEAFF
CDR3 DNA: TGTGCCAGCAGCTTCAACAGCGGCACTGAAGCTTTCTTT
D gene: -
clone size: -
V gene: TRBV7-9
J gene: TRBJ1-1

CDR3 protein: CASSLKDRAKNIQYF
CDR3 DNA: TGTGCCAGCAGCTTAAAAGACAGGGCCAAAAACATTCAGTACTTC
D gene: -
clone size: once
V gene: TRBV7-3
J gene: TRBJ2-4

CDR3 protein: CASSESSWGIVDETQYF
CDR3 DNA: TGTGCCAGCAGTGAATCTTCGTGGGGCATCGTCGACGAGACCCAGTACTTC
D gene: -
clone size: -
V gene: TRBV7-2
J gene: TRBJ2-5

CDR3 protein: CASSGTHNTDEQFF
CDR3 DNA: TGCGCCAGCAGTGGGACCCACAATACCGATGAGCAGTTCTTC
D gene: -
clone size: -
V gene: TRBV4-1
J gene: TRBJ2-1

CDR3 protein: CASSFGGQKTYEQYF
CDR3 DNA: TGTGCCAGCAGTTTTGGGGGACAAAAAACCTACGAGCAGTACTTC
D gene: -
clone size: -
V gene: TRBV28
J gene: TRBJ2-7